This entry lists 19 T cell receptor beta chains sequenced from one sample in a study of shared clonotypes between healthy human individuals (dated by TCRdb to 2020 to 2022). Receptor libraries were prepared by the immunoSEQ multiplex PCR assay. Imported from immuneACCESS, the table was reduced by TCRdb to in-frame sequences with V and J called. These copies leave out some clones; in studies compared against another copy, an unresolved V gene accounts for under half, and the cause of the remainder is not known. The sample yields over 2 million clones; 85% to 95% were counted once. The ten largest clones add up to approximately 0.4% of the sample. Sequenced material: naive CD4+ T cells from PBMCs. The cell subset or site label for this specimen denotes: CD45RA+ positively selected. Receptors originate from a young man in good health. Some clones in this sample may be carry-over from other donors' samples.

V and J are TRBV10-3 and TRBJ2-2, with 7 bases fitting TRBD1. The CDR3 length is 18 residues. Trimming at V came to 0 bases and at J to 5 bases, leaving 12 bases not matched to a gene. Germline CDR1 reads ENHRY; CDR2 reads SYGVKD. DNA for the CDR3: TGTGCCATCAGTGAGTCGGTCGGAACAGGGGCCCGAACCGGGGAGCTGTTTTTT. Amino acid sequence: CAISESVGTGARTGELFF.

The V gene is TRBV5-4, the J gene TRBJ2-5; no definite D call. This CDR3 contains 15 residues. The ends were cut back, 0 bases at V and 5 bases at J, with 14 bases in the middle. CDR1 SGHNT and CDR2 YYREEE come from the germline V gene (reference sequence). The CDR3: CASSLASARSETQYF. CDR3 in DNA: TGTGCCAGCAGCTTGGCCTCGGCCCGATCGGAGACCCAGTACTTC.

This chain joins TRBV18 and TRBJ2-7, with 10 bases aligning to TRBD2. J lost 2 bases, V lost 6 bases, and 7 bases had no gene match. The CDR3 spans 15 residues. Germline V gene data show CDR1 as KGHSH and CDR2 as LQKENI. The CDR3 spells CASSLTSGLTYEQYF. Here the CDR3 DNA reads TGTGCCAGCTCGCTGACTAGCGGGTTGACCTACGAGCAGTACTTC.

The gene calls are TRBV11-2 and TRBJ1-1; 9 nucleotides agree with TRBD1. The CDR3 length is 14 residues. The junction had 1 base not matched to a gene; V was cut back by 0 bases and J by 5 bases. Germline V gene sequence: CDR1 SGHAT, CDR2 FQNNGV. CDR3 residues: CASSLETGGTEAFF. The CDR3 DNA reads TGTGCCAGCAGCTTAGAGACAGGGGGGACTGAAGCTTTCTTT.

This sequence joins TRBV5-1 and TRBJ2-2, with TRBD2 matching over 12 bases. Unmatched junction bases numbered 5, after V lost 4 bases and J lost 4 bases. CDR3 length: 16 amino acids. The V gene's germline CDR1 is SGHRS and CDR2 YFSETQ. Here the CDR3 DNA reads TGCGCCAGCAGCCCCCTAGCGGGAGGGACCACCGGGGAGCTGTTTTTT. Protein: CASSPLAGGTTGELFF.

The rearrangement joins TRBV4-3 to TRBJ1-2; TRBD1 aligns across 7 bases. Losses at the gene ends were 0 bases for V and 7 bases for J; bases not matched to a gene: 14. The germline V gene has CDR1 LGHNA and CDR2 YSLEER. The CDR3 covers 17 residues. This chain's CDR3 is CASSQDQVRGNRVGYTF. The CDR3 DNA reads TGCGCCAGCAGCCAAGACCAGGTCAGGGGGAATCGGGTTGGCTACACCTTC.

The rearrangement joins TRBV7-9 to TRBJ1-1, with D possibly matching TRBD1 (5 bases). The CDR3 runs 15 residues. Germline CDR1 reads SEHNR; CDR2 reads FQNEAQ (reference sequence). V lost 5 bases and J lost 5, with 18 bases in between. In nucleotides, the CDR3 is TGTGCCAGCAGCCCCCTCGGGGGGACGTGGACTGAAGCTTTCTTT. Its protein product is CASSPLGGTWTEAFF.

The chain links TRBV28 to TRBJ2-6; 9 positions match TRBD1. The CDR3 is 20 amino acids. Losses at the gene ends were 0 bases for V and 1 base for J; bases not matched to a gene: 10. CDR1 MDHEN and CDR2 SYDVKM come from the germline V gene. The CDR3: CASSLWRGQGPLSGANVLTF. The CDR3 coding sequence is TGTGCCAGCAGTTTATGGAGGGGACAGGGACCCTTATCTGGGGCCAACGTCCTGACTTTC.

The chain recombines TRBV5-4 with TRBJ2-7; D is unclear. Trimming removed 0 bases at V and 5 bases at J, with 12 bases between. The length of the CDR3 is 14 residues. Germline V lookup: CDR1 SGHNT, CDR2 YYREEE (reference sequence). CDR3 DNA: TGTGCCAGCAGCTTGGCCGGTATAGCCCACGAGCAGTACTTC. Translating it yields CASSLAGIAHEQYF.

The chain has TRBV6-6 and TRBJ1-4, with D unclear. V was shortened by 2 bases and J by 4 bases, with 11 bases between the two germline ends. Germline CDR1 reads MNHNY; CDR2 reads SVGAGI (reference sequence). CDR3 length equals 15 residues. DNA for the CDR3: TGTGCCAGCAGTTACCCCCGCAATCGTAATGAAAAACTGTTTTTT. Its protein product is CASSYPRNRNEKLFF.

The V and J genes are TRBV19 and TRBJ2-2, with TRBD2 matching over 10 bases. The junction had 9 bases not matched to a gene; V was cut back by 5 bases and J by 0 bases. This CDR3 has 18 amino acids. Germline V gene lookup returns CDR1 LNHDA and CDR2 SQIVND (reference sequence). The CDR3, as DNA: TGTGCCAGTAGTGGATGGACTAGCGGAGCCGCGAACACCGGGGAGCTGTTTTTT. Amino acids: CASSGWTSGAANTGELFF.

This sequence joins TRBV4-1 and TRBJ2-1; D is unclear. The CDR3 is 13 residues long. V was pared by 3 bases and J by 9 bases, with 12 bases between. Germline assignment: CDR1 MGHRA and CDR2 YSYEKL. Here the CDR3 reads CASSHLPGGEQFF. Written as DNA, the CDR3 is TGCGCCAGCAGCCATCTGCCTGGTGGTGAGCAGTTCTTC.

V usage is TRBV7-3 and J usage is TRBJ2-3, with 13 bases lining up with TRBD2. This CDR3 comprises 16 residues. Germline CDR1 reads SGHTA; CDR2 reads FQGTGA. V was clipped by 5 bases and J by 6 bases; unmatched bases: 8. In DNA, the CDR3 is TGTGCCAGCAGCACCGGACTAGCGGGAGAACCGGATACGCAGTATTTT. Protein product: CASSTGLAGEPDTQYF.

This chain connects TRBV9 to TRBJ2-2; the match to TRBD2 covers 12 bases. This CDR3 has 15 amino acids. Trimming at V came to 3 bases and at J to 9 bases, leaving 6 bases not matched to a gene. CDR1 and CDR2 (germline): SGDLS, YYNGEE. The CDR3 region is CASSGPSGRARELFF. CDR3 bases: TGTGCCAGCAGCGGGCCTAGCGGGAGGGCCCGGGAGCTGTTTTTT. Full variable domain (rest looked up from reference TRBV9 and TRBJ2-2): DSGVTQTPKHLITATGQRVTLRCSPRSGDLSVYWYQQSLDQGLQFLIQYYNGEERAKGNILERFSAQQFPDLHSELNLSSLELGDSALYFCASSGPSGRARELFFGEGSRLTVL.

The genes are TRBV19 and TRBJ2-1; the match to TRBD2 covers 13 bases. Trimming at V came to 6 bases and at J to 5 bases, leaving 7 bases not matched to a gene. This CDR3 is built from 16 residues. Germline V CDR1 and CDR2: LNHDA, SQIVND (reference sequence). CDR3 protein: CASRLLAGGVDNEQFF. In DNA form, the CDR3 reads TGTGCCAGTAGGCTACTAGCGGGAGGGGTAGACAATGAGCAGTTCTTC.

This clone was picked up a small number of times. The gene calls are TRBV30 and TRBJ1-2; the D is unclear. The CDR3 has 12 amino acids. Trimming stripped 1 base from V and 5 bases from J, with 8 bases between. The germline V gene encodes CDR1 GTSNPN and CDR2 SVGIG (reference sequence). CDR3: CAWSARGYGYTF. The CDR3, as DNA: TGTGCCTGGAGTGCGCGAGGGTATGGCTACACCTTC.

The CDR3 DNA is TGTGCCAGCAGCTTTGGGACAGGGGTGTGGAGTACGCAGTATTTT. Protein product: CASSFGTGVWSTQYF. The V gene is TRBV11-3, the J gene TRBJ2-3; 10 bases map to TRBD1. The CDR3 spans 15 residues. Germline CDR1 and CDR2: SGHNT and YENEEA. After removal of 3 bases from V and 8 bases from J, the junction contained 8 bases not matched to a gene. The whole variable domain, remainder taken from reference TRBV11-3 and TRBJ2-3, is EAGVVQSPRYKIIEKKQPVAFWCNPISGHNTLYWYLQNLGQGPELLIRYENEEAVDDSQLPKDRFSAERLKGVDSTLKIQPAELGDSAVYLCASSFGTGVWSTQYFGPGTRLTVL.

This chain connects TRBV28 to TRBJ2-1; 8 bases fit TRBD2. This CDR3 has 12 residues. Per the germline V gene, CDR1 is MDHEN and CDR2 is SYDVKM. Trimming cost V 5 bases and J 15 bases; bases outside gene matches: 9. The CDR3 coding sequence is TGTGCCAGCAGTGACCCAGCGGGAGCACCGTTCTTC. Translated, it gives CASSDPAGAPFF.

The rearrangement links TRBV6-1 to TRBJ1-5; TRBD1 might be the D (5 bases). Trimming took off 5 bases at V and 3 bases at J, with 8 bases between the two ends. From germline, CDR1 is MNHNS and CDR2 SASEGT. The CDR3 is made up of 13 amino acids. CDR3 sequence: CASSRQTNQPQHF. In nucleotides, the CDR3 is TGTGCCAGCAGTAGACAGACCAATCAGCCCCAGCATTTT.